The 11 T cell receptor beta chains below come from one sample, sequenced in a study of T cell repertoires in cytomegalovirus infection. TCRdb redid the calling of the reads with MiXCR, one entry per CDR3 protein. The top ten clones hold 18% of a sample with roughly 730,000 distinct CDR3 sequences, approximately 33% of them seen once. Their antigens are not known. Sequenced here: cultured PBMCs, sampled from culture after CMV antigen stimulation. The source of these receptors is a human donor in good health (CMV status not recorded). Some clones in this sample may be carry-over from other donors' samples.

In its sample, this clonotype was seen many times. The V and J genes are TRBV7-2 and TRBJ2-7; 7 bases align to TRBD2. The germline V gene encodes CDR1 SGHTA and CDR2 FQGNSA. Germline trimming cut 4 bases from V and 5 bases from J; bases unmatched to any gene: 5. CDR3 length equals 13 residues. This CDR3 is CASSSRAGNEQYF. The CDR3 coding sequence is TGTGCCAGCAGCTCCCGAGCGGGAAACGAGCAGTACTTC.

The chain is built from TRBV12-3 or TRBV12-4 and TRBJ1-4; weak D call: TRBD1 (5 bases). CDR3 length: 19 amino acids. V was cut by 7 bases and J by 0 bases, with 24 bases left in between. The CDR3 region is CASTPSRGRGLSTNEKLFF. The CDR3 DNA reads as TGTGCCAGCACCCCTTCAAGGGGCCGAGGCCTGTCAACTAATGAAAAACTGTTTTTT.

This clonotype was seen at least ten times. V and J are TRBV12-3 or TRBV12-4 and TRBJ2-1; D is perhaps TRBD2 (6 bases). The ends were cut back, 6 bases at V and 8 bases at J, with 17 bases in the middle. The CDR3 is made up of 14 amino acids. CDR3 protein: CASSPRDSSDEQFF. CDR3 coding DNA: TGTGCCAGCAGCCCAAGGGACTCGAGCGATGAGCAGTTCTTC.

The chain joins TRBV12-3 or TRBV12-4 to TRBJ1-2; no reliable D call. This CDR3 comprises 11 residues. Trimming cost V 5 bases and J 14 bases, with 15 bases left between them. In DNA, the CDR3 is TGTGCCAGCAGTCCTGCCTCCTTGTTAACCTTC. Its translation is CASSPASLLTF.

The rearrangement uses TRBV20-1 and TRBJ2-3, with 10 bases fitting TRBD2. This CDR3 comprises 15 residues. Trimming removed 2 bases from V and 1 base from J; junction bases left unmatched: 3. Germline-derived CDR1 and CDR2 are DFQATT and SNEGSKA (reference sequence). The CDR3 bases are TGCAGTGCTAGAAAAAGCGGGAGGGGCACAGATACGCAGTATTTT. Protein product: CSARKSGRGTDTQYF.

This clonotype was seen more than once but under ten times. This chain uses TRBV19 with TRBJ1-4; 8 bases align to TRBD1. V lost 5 bases, J lost 3 bases, and 5 bases stayed unmatched. From germline, CDR1 is LNHDA and CDR2 SQIVND (reference sequence). The CDR3 is 15 amino acids. The CDR3 DNA reads TGTGCCAGTAGTGTCGGGACAGGCCCTAATGAAAAACTGTTTTTT. Translation: CASSVGTGPNEKLFF.

This clonotype came up a few times. The V call is TRBV7-6, the J call TRBJ2-1, with a tentative D call TRBD2 (6 bases). The CDR3 totals 14 residues. Deletions cut 2 bases from V and 6 bases from J, with 11 bases between. Germline lookup yields CDR1 SGHVS and CDR2 FNYEAQ. CDR3 protein: CASSLQRASNEQFF. The CDR3 nucleotides are TGTGCCAGCAGCTTACAGCGGGCGTCCAATGAGCAGTTCTTC.

The chain is built from TRBV12-3 or TRBV12-4 and TRBJ2-7; TRBD1 matches 7 bases. V trimming: 2 bases; J trimming: 9 bases; junction bases outside the gene matches: 16. There are 16 residues in the CDR3. CDR3 protein: CASSLLWDSAPRGQYF. The CDR3, as DNA: TGTGCCAGCAGTTTACTTTGGGACAGTGCACCAAGGGGGCAGTACTTC.

The V and J genes are TRBV2 and TRBJ2-1; the D gene is possibly TRBD2 (6 bases). The V gene lost 6 bases and the J gene lost 0 bases, with 12 bases spanning the gap. Germline lookup yields CDR1 SNHLY and CDR2 FYNNEI. CDR3 length: 15 amino acids. In DNA, the CDR3 is TGTGCCAGCAGGCGACTAGACGCCTCCTACAATGAGCAGTTCTTC. Translating gives CASRRLDASYNEQFF.

This chain uses TRBV18 with TRBJ2-1, with 8 bases fitting TRBD2. J gave up 4 bases and V 8 bases, and 10 bases lay outside the gene matches. The CDR3 covers 15 residues. Germline values: CDR1 KGHSH, CDR2 LQKENI. The DNA for the CDR3 is TGTGCCAGCCCTCCGGAGCGGGGGAATTACAATGAGCAGTTCTTC. It codes for CASPPERGNYNEQFF. The variable domain in full, completed from reference TRBV18 and TRBJ2-1, reads NAGVMQNPRHLVRRRGQEARLRCSPMKGHSHVYWYRQLPEEGLKFMVYLQKENIIDESGMPKERFSAEFPKEGPSILRIQQVVRGDSAAYFCASPPERGNYNEQFFGPGTRLTVL.

J is TRBJ2-1 and V is TRBV6-2 or TRBV6-3; TRBD2 matches at 8 bases. The V gene end was trimmed by 6 bases and the J gene end by 14 bases; junction bases not matched to a gene: 9. CDR1 MNHEY and CDR2 SVGEGT come from the germline V gene. This CDR3 comprises 12 residues. DNA for the CDR3: TGTGCCAGCAGCCGCCCGGGACTAGAAAAGTTCTTC. Amino acids: CASSRPGLEKFF.